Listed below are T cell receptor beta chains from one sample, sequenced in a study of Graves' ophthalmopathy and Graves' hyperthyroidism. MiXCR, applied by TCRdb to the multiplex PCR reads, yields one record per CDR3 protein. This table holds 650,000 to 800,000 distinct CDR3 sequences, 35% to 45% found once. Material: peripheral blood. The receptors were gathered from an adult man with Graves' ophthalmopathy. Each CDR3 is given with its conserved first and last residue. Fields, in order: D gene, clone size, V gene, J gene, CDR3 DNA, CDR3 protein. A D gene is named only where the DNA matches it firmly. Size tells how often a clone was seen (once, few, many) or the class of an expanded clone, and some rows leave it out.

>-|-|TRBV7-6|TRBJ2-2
TGTGCCAGCAGGTTAACGGGTGCCGGGGAGCTGTTTTTT
CASRLTGAGELFF
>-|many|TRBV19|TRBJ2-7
TGTGCCAGTATGGGGCCATACTCCTACGAGCAGTACTTC
CASMGPYSYEQYF
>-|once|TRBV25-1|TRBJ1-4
TGTGCTTACGGAGCAACTAATGAAAAACTGTTTTTT
CAYGATNEKLFF
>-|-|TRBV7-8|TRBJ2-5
TGTGCCAGCAGCTACGGCAGGGACTCGGGAGAGACCCAGTACTTC
CASSYGRDSGETQYF
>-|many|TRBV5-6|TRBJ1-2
TGTGCCACCACGAGCGTGAGAAACTATGGCTACACCTTC
CATTSVRNYGYTF
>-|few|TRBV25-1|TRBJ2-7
TGTGCCAACAATGGACACCAGGAGGTCCAGCAGTACTTC
CANNGHQEVQQYF
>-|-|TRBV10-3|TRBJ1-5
TGTGCCAGCAGTAAGGGACAAGGCAATCAGTCCCAGCATTTT
CASSKGQGNQSQHF
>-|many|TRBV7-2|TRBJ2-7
TGTGCCAGCAGCTTTCCCGGGAACGATGGGGAGCAGTACTTC
CASSFPGNDGEQYF
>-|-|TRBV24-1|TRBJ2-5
TGTGCCACCAGTGCTAGCGTTACGGTGGGTCAAGAGACCCAGTACTTC
CATSASVTVGQETQYF
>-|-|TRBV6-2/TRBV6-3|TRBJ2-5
TGTGCCAGCACAGAGGGGTCCCGGGAGACCCAGTACTTC
CASTEGSRETQYF
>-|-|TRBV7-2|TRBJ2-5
TGTACCAGCAGCTTAGTCGACACCTCTCAAGAGACCCAGTACTTC
CTSSLVDTSQETQYF
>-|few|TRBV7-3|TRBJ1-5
TGCGCCAGCAGCCGACGGGCAGCCCAGCCCCAGCATTTT
CASSRRAAQPQHF
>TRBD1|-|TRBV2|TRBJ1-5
TGCGCCAGCAGGAGGACAGGCTATAGCAATCAGCCCCAGCATTTT
CASRRTGYSNQPQHF
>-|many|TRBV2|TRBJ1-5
TGTGCCAGCAGTGAGGTTCGGAATCAGCCCCAGCATTTT
CASSEVRNQPQHF
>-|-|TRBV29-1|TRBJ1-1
TGCAGCGTTGCGCGGGGGCTGGGAGCTTTCTTT
CSVARGLGAFF
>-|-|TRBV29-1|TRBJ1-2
TGCAGTTCCCCCGGGGAGGGCTATGGCTACACCTTC
CSSPGEGYGYTF
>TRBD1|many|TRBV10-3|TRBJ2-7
TGTGCCATCAGTGAGGGGACAGGGGGCTACGAGCAGTACTTC
CAISEGTGGYEQYF
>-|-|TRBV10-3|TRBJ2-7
TGTGCCATATACGGCCAGGCCGGGGGCTACGAGCAGTACTTC
CAIYGQAGGYEQYF
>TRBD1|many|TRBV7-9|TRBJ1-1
TGTGCCAGCAGCACCGGGACAGGGGAGATGAACACTGAAGCTTTCTTT
CASSTGTGEMNTEAFF
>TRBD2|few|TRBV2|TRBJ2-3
TGTGCCAGCAGCGCCCAGGCGGGGGGAACAGATACGCAGTATTTT
CASSAQAGGTDTQYF
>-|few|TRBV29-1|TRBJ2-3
TGCAGCGTTGTTGAGTCTAGCGATACGCAGTATTTT
CSVVESSDTQYF
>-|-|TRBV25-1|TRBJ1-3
TGTGCCAGCAGTGAATCCGGGACTAGCTCGAACACCATATATTTT
CASSESGTSSNTIYF
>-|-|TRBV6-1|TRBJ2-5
TGTGCCAGCAGCTCCCCGGGGACTCCTGGAGAGACCCAGTACTTC
CASSSPGTPGETQYF
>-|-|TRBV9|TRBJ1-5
TGTGCCAGCAGCGTCGGGAGGGGTCAGCCCCAGCATTTT
CASSVGRGQPQHF
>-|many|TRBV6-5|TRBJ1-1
TGTGCCAGCAGTTCCCGGCAGGGGAGCACTGAAGCTTTCTTT
CASSSRQGSTEAFF
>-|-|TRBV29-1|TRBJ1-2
TGCAGCGTTGATGGGCAGGTGGGCTACACCTTC
CSVDGQVGYTF
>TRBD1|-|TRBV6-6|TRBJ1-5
TGTGCCAGCAGTACTGGACAGGGGGCGGGTCAGCCCCAGCATTTT
CASSTGQGAGQPQHF
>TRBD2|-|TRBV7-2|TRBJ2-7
TGCGCCAGCAGCCTACGAACTAGCGGGAGTTCTTACGACGAGCAGTACTTC
CASSLRTSGSSYDEQYF
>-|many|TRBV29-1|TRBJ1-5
TGCAGCGTTGAACAAAACGAGGGTCAGCCCCAGCATTTT
CSVEQNEGQPQHF
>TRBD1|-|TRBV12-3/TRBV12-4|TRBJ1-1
TGTGCCAGCAGGCGCCGGGACAGGGGTGCGACTGAAGCTTTCTTT
CASRRRDRGATEAFF
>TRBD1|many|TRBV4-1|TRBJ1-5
TGCGCCAGCAGCCAAGAAGTGGACAGGGGAGGTCAGCCCCAGCATTTT
CASSQEVDRGGQPQHF
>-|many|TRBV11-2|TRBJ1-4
TGTGCCAGCAGCGCCCTTAAGGGATCAACTAATGAAAAACTGTTTTTT
CASSALKGSTNEKLFF
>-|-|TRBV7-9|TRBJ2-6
TGTGCCAGCAGCCCACGGGGCAGCGCGGCCAACGTCCTGACTTTC
CASSPRGSAANVLTF
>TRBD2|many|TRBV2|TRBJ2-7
TGTGCCAGCAGTGCCACCAGGACTAGCGGGACCTACGAGCAGTACTTC
CASSATRTSGTYEQYF
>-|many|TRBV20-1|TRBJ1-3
TGCAGTGCTCGGGAGCCCTCTGGAAACACCATATATTTT
CSAREPSGNTIYF
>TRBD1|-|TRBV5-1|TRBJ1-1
TGCGCCAGCAGCTCCCGACAGGGCGTGAACACTGAAGCTTTCTTT
CASSSRQGVNTEAFF
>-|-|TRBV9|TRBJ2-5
TGTGCCAGCAGCGTGGGCGTACAGTTCCAAGAGACCCAGTACTTC
CASSVGVQFQETQYF
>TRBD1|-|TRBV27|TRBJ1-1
TGTGCCAGCAGTTTAGGGACAGGGTTGGGAACTGAAGCTTTCTTT
CASSLGTGLGTEAFF
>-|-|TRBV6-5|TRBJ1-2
TGTGCCAGCAGTTCTATAACGACGGGGACCGATCCTGACGGCTACACCTTC
CASSSITTGTDPDGYTF
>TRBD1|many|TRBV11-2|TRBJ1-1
TGTGCCAGCAGCCAGGACAGGGCTGGGGGCACTGAAGCTTTCTTT
CASSQDRAGGTEAFF
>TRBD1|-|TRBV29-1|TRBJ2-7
TGCAGCGTTGAGGTCCGATGGACAGGGGTCTACGAGCAGTACTTC
CSVEVRWTGVYEQYF
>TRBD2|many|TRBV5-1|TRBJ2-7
TGCGCCAGCAGCTTGCGGGGGGAGAGCTACGAGCAGTACTTC
CASSLRGESYEQYF
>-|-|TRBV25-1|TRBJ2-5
TGTGCCAGCAGAGAAGGCGGTAGCCAAGAGACCCAGTACTTC
CASREGGSQETQYF
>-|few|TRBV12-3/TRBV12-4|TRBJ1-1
TGTGCCAGCAGTACAGGGAGGACTGAAGCTTTCTTT
CASSTGRTEAFF
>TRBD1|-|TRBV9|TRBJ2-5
TGTGCCAGCAGCCCCATGGGGGACAGCTACGAAGAGACCCAGTACTTC
CASSPMGDSYEETQYF
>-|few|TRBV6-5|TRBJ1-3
TGTGCCAGCAGTTACGGGCTTAGCTCTGGAAACACCATATATTTT
CASSYGLSSGNTIYF
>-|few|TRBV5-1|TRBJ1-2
TGCGCCAGCAGCTTGGCCCCCGGGACGGACTATGGCTACACCTTC
CASSLAPGTDYGYTF
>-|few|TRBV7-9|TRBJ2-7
TGTGCCAGCAGCTCCGGGGCAGGCAACTACGAGCAGTACTTC
CASSSGAGNYEQYF
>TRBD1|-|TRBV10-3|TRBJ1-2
TGTGCCATCAGTGTGACAGGGGGCCAGGAGGGCTACACCTTC
CAISVTGGQEGYTF
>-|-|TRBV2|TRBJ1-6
TGTGCCAGCAGTGAGACTAGCGGGCCCCTCCACTTT
CASSETSGPLHF
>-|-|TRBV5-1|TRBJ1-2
TGCGCCAGCAGCTGGGATCGAACCGGGGAGAACTATGGCTACACCTTC
CASSWDRTGENYGYTF
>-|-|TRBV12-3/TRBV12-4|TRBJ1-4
TGTGCCAGCATAGGGTCAGGGAACGATGAAAAACTGTTTTTT
CASIGSGNDEKLFF
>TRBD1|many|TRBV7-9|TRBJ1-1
TGTGCCAGCAACTCTTACAGGGGGCGAGATACTGAAGCTTTCTTT
CASNSYRGRDTEAFF
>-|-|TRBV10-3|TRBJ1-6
TGTGCCAGCAGTTTCACGGTTGCGAATTCACCCCTCCACTTT
CASSFTVANSPLHF
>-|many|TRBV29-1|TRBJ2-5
TGCAGCGCTTGGTTGGCGGGCCAAGAGACCCAGTACTTC
CSAWLAGQETQYF
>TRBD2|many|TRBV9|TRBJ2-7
TGTGCCAGCAGCGCGGGAGGCGGCGGGGAGCAGTACTTC
CASSAGGGGEQYF
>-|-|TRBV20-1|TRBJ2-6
TGCAGTGCTAGAGATTCCGGGGGAGTGGCCAACGTCCTGACTTTC
CSARDSGGVANVLTF